This TCR beta chain originates from a study of blood T cell repertoires in COVID-19. Study information: Acute-phase and convalescent COVID-19 samples originated in the United States, Italy and Spain. Sample material is recorded as cDNA or gDNA derived from T cells, B-cell-depleted T cells, or PBMCs.

Original handling: Counts of nucleated cells, estimated from reference gene primer amplification, were obtained. Clones were sequenced by immunoSEQ multiplex PCR, and TCRdb holds only the in-frame ones, with some missing. The D gene and trimming were derived from the DNA, and the V and J assignments and clone size from that table. The table lists more than 30,000 clones, around 90% of them singletons. This clone has just a few counts. CDR1 is SGHTA, CDR2 FQGNSA, per germline. The CDR3 sequence is 17 residues long. V shed 3 bases, J shed 1 base, and the junction held 7 bases outside the gene matches. The sample consisted of peripheral blood. This receptor was obtained from a man in his sixties with active COVID-19. The chain recombines TRBV7-2 with TRBJ2-2; 8 nucleotides match TRBD2. DNA of the CDR3: TGTGCCAGCAGCTTCCCGACTAGCGCCCAGAACACCGGGGAGCTGTTTTTT. Residues: CASSFPTSAQNTGELFF.